Listed below are T cell receptor beta chains from one sample, sequenced in a study of blood T cells in healthy people across ages. TCRdb analysed the 5' RACE reads with MiXCR anew, one entry per CDR3 protein. The sample shows over 1,300,000 distinct CDR3 sequences, 59% of them seen only once. Sequencing was carried out using blood. The origin of the receptors is a man between 18 and 35 years old in good health. CDR3s include the opening cysteine and the closing phenylalanine or tryptophan. A D gene is named only where the DNA matches it firmly. Rows give clone size only sometimes, using once, few, many, or a class for an expanded clone.

size	V	D	J	DNA	CDR3
NA	TRBV27	TRBD1	TRBJ1-2	TGTGCCAGCAGTCCTGAAGCCGGGACAGGGGGCTTCTATGGCTACACCTTC	CASSPEAGTGGFYGYTF
NA	TRBV29-1	TRBD1	TRBJ2-1	TGCAGCGTTGAAGGGACGCAGGACAGGGGATTGAATGAGCAGTTCTTC	CSVEGTQDRGLNEQFF
many	TRBV11-1	NA	TRBJ2-1	TGTGCCAGCAGCCCGGGGGCCTATGAGCAGTTCTTC	CASSPGAYEQFF
few	TRBV29-1	TRBD1	TRBJ2-7	TGCAGCGTTGAAGAAGGGGGCCTCTACGAGCAGTACTTC	CSVEEGGLYEQYF
NA	TRBV12-3/TRBV12-4	NA	TRBJ2-3	TGTGCCAGCAGTGCCCCAGGTTGGGTTCATAGCACAGATACGCAGTATTTT	CASSAPGWVHSTDTQYF
few	TRBV28	TRBD1	TRBJ2-5	TGTGCCAGCGTGGACAGGGTTGAGACCCAGTACTTC	CASVDRVETQYF
NA	TRBV25-1	NA	TRBJ2-1	TGTGCCAGCAGTGAAATAGCGGCATACTACAATGAGCAGTTCTTC	CASSEIAAYYNEQFF
NA	TRBV27	NA	TRBJ2-1	TGTGCCAGCAGTCCTGGGACAACTCTCTACAATGAGCAGTTCTTC	CASSPGTTLYNEQFF
NA	TRBV6-6	NA	TRBJ1-3	TGTGCCAGCAGTTCCACGGACGGCCCTGGAGGAAACACCATATATTTT	CASSSTDGPGGNTIYF
NA	TRBV28	TRBD2	TRBJ2-1	TGTGCCAGCAGTTTCCAGCGGGAGGTCTACAATGAGCAGTTCTTC	CASSFQREVYNEQFF
few	TRBV6-6	NA	TRBJ2-7	TGTGCCAGCAGCCCCGGGGAGGGGGGAATCTCCTACGAGCAGTACTTC	CASSPGEGGISYEQYF
few	TRBV4-2	NA	TRBJ2-1	TGTGCCAGCAGCCAAGCGGGAGCGGTATTTGAGCAGTTCTTC	CASSQAGAVFEQFF
NA	TRBV25-1	TRBD1	TRBJ2-2	TGTGCCAGCAGTGGGGACAGGGGTACCGGGGAGCTGTTTTTT	CASSGDRGTGELFF
NA	TRBV7-2	NA	TRBJ2-7	TGTGCCAGCACCTTCTTAGCCGGAGGTGGCTACGAGCAGTACTTC	CASTFLAGGGYEQYF
NA	TRBV7-9	TRBD2	TRBJ2-1	TGTGCCAGCAGCCAGACGGGGGGGCTATCCTACAATGAGCAGTTCTTC	CASSQTGGLSYNEQFF
few	TRBV12-3/TRBV12-4	NA	TRBJ2-7	TGTGCCAGCAGGACGAGGCAGAAAAGGCGCTACGAGCAGTACTTC	CASRTRQKRRYEQYF
NA	TRBV7-2	NA	TRBJ1-6	TGTGCCAGCAGCGGCTTGAAATCACCCCTCCACTTT	CASSGLKSPLHF
NA	TRBV9	NA	TRBJ1-1	TGTGCCAGCAGCGTAGTTGGCCGGGGCGCTGAAGCTTTCTTT	CASSVVGRGAEAFF
NA	TRBV6-6	TRBD1	TRBJ2-1	TGTGCCAGCAGGGGGCAGGGACAGGGTTTCTACAATGAGCAGTTCTTC	CASRGQGQGFYNEQFF
NA	TRBV20-1	NA	TRBJ1-5	TGCAGTGCTAGATCAGGACACTCGATCCCTAGCAATCAGCCCCAGCATTTT	CSARSGHSIPSNQPQHF
NA	TRBV4-1	TRBD2	TRBJ2-7	TGCGCCAGCAGCCCTCCAGGAAAGCGGGAGTTCCACGAGCAGTACTTC	CASSPPGKREFHEQYF
few	TRBV11-2	NA	TRBJ2-5	TGTGCCAGCAGCTTAGTCGTTGGGCGTTCTAGTGGAGAGACCCAGTACTTC	CASSLVVGRSSGETQYF
NA	TRBV6-2/TRBV6-3	NA	TRBJ2-3	TGTGCCAGCAGTTACACCAACTTAGGCACAGATACGCAGTATTTT	CASSYTNLGTDTQYF
NA	TRBV20-1	NA	TRBJ2-1	TGCAGTGCCCTAGAGGGGGTTTGGAATGAGCAGTTCTTC	CSALEGVWNEQFF
NA	TRBV2	NA	TRBJ2-1	TGTGCCAGCAGGGCCCCTCCGGGACAAGGTGGGAATGAGCAGTTCTTC	CASRAPPGQGGNEQFF
few	TRBV15	NA	TRBJ1-1	TGTGCCACCAGCAGAGGGGCGAACACTGAAGCTTTCTTT	CATSRGANTEAFF
NA	TRBV4-1	NA	TRBJ1-6	TGCGCCAGCAGCCCGAGTTCGATCGGCCTCGGAGGAAGCTCCTATAATTCACCCCTCCACTTT	CASSPSSIGLGGSSYNSPLHF
NA	TRBV4-2	NA	TRBJ2-4	TGTGCCAGCAGCCAAGCCGGAACCAGGGGAGCCAAAAACATTCAGTACTTC	CASSQAGTRGAKNIQYF
many	TRBV20-1	NA	TRBJ2-1	TGCAGTGCTAGAAGGAGCGAAACAGGCTACAATGAGCAGTTCTTC	CSARRSETGYNEQFF
once	TRBV20-1	NA	TRBJ2-7	TGCAGTGCCGACCCGGGGGCCCGCTCCTACGAGCAGTACTTC	CSADPGARSYEQYF
few	TRBV14	NA	TRBJ2-5	TGTGCCAGCAGCCAAGAAGTGGAGGAGGAGACCCAGTACTTC	CASSQEVEEETQYF
NA	TRBV20-1	NA	TRBJ1-2	TGCAGTGCTAGAGCCTTGACGGATAACTATGGCTACACCTTC	CSARALTDNYGYTF
once	TRBV3-1	NA	TRBJ2-7	TGTGCCAGCAGCCTCGGGATTTTAGGCTACGAGCAGTACTTC	CASSLGILGYEQYF
NA	TRBV27	NA	TRBJ1-2	TGTGCCAGCAGTTTACGGGGGTTGGGCTACACCTTC	CASSLRGLGYTF
NA	TRBV4-2	NA	TRBJ2-3	TGTGCCAGCAGCCAAATGGTAGGGGACACAGATACGCAGTATTTT	CASSQMVGDTDTQYF
NA	TRBV6-2/TRBV6-3	NA	TRBJ2-3	TGTGCCAGCAGTTATGGTCCTCAGGGAACAGATACGCAGTATTTT	CASSYGPQGTDTQYF
NA	TRBV6-2/TRBV6-3	TRBD2	TRBJ2-7	TGTGCCAGCAGTGCGACTAGCGGTCCCTACGAGCAGTACTTC	CASSATSGPYEQYF
NA	TRBV20-1	TRBD1	TRBJ2-3	TGCAGTCCGTCAGGGGGCGGGGATACGCAGTATTTT	CSPSGGGDTQYF
NA	TRBV7-2	TRBD2	TRBJ2-5	TGTGCCGGCAGCCTCTGGACTAGCGGGGCTGGTGAGACCCAGTACTTC	CAGSLWTSGAGETQYF
NA	TRBV2	NA	TRBJ2-6	TGTGCCAGCGCGCCCCCGGGGTCCGGGGCCAACGTCCTGACTTTC	CASAPPGSGANVLTF
few	TRBV4-3	TRBD2	TRBJ2-2	TGCGCCAGCAGCCAAGATTGGGCTAGCGGGCGCACCGGGGAGCTGTTTTTT	CASSQDWASGRTGELFF
NA	TRBV25-1	NA	TRBJ2-3	TGTGCCAGCAGTGAAGCCCGGGACCTCACAGATACGCAGTATTTT	CASSEARDLTDTQYF
NA	TRBV5-6	NA	TRBJ2-3	TGTGCCAGCAGCTCGGCGGACACAGATACGCAGTATTTT	CASSSADTDTQYF